Presented here are 4 T cell receptor beta chains from one specimen sequenced in a study of blood T cell repertoires in COVID-19. Clones were sequenced by immunoSEQ multiplex PCR, and TCRdb holds only the in-frame ones, with some missing. The table records approximately 150,000 clones, about 86% of them present only once. Sequencing input: peripheral blood. These receptors were taken from a woman aged 55-69 years with acute or convalescent COVID-19.

This clone showed up just once. The gene calls are TRBV15 and TRBJ1-2; D may be TRBD1 (5 bases). The V gene's germline CDR1 is LNHNV and CDR2 YYDKDF (reference sequence). V dropped 0 bases and J dropped 0 bases, with 11 bases sitting between them. This CDR3 contains 16 residues. CDR3: CATSRDGTGTNYGYTF. In nucleotides, the CDR3 is TGTGCCACCAGCAGAGATGGTACAGGAACTAACTATGGCTACACCTTC.

The chain employs TRBV20-1 and TRBJ2-1; 7 bases match TRBD2. The junction had 8 bases not matched to a gene; V was cut back by 3 bases and J by 6 bases. The CDR3 length is 14 residues. CDR1 is DFQATT and CDR2 is SNEGSKA in the germline V gene (reference sequence). Written as DNA, the CDR3 is TGCAGTGCTAGTGGGGGGAGGGCTACCAATGAGCAGTTCTTC. Its translation is CSASGGRATNEQFF.

The rearrangement joins TRBV27 to TRBJ1-2; D might be TRBD1 (6 bases). Trimming pared 5 bases from V and 4 bases from J, leaving 17 bases between. This CDR3 spans 15 amino acids. Germline CDR1 reads MNHEY; CDR2 reads SMNVEV (reference sequence). The CDR3: CASSGGLTGGYGYTF. DNA of the CDR3: TGTGCCAGCAGTGGGGGCCTTACTGGAGGCTATGGCTACACCTTC.

V and J are TRBV6-2 or TRBV6-3 and TRBJ2-1; possibly TRBD1 for D (6 bases). The CDR3 sequence is 15 residues long. V was clipped by 2 bases and J by 5 bases, with 13 bases between them. Germline V gene data show CDR1 as MNHEY and CDR2 as SVGEGT. CDR3 coding DNA: TGTGCCAGCAGTTACGGAGGACAGCTTAACAATGAGCAGTTCTTC. Amino acid sequence: CASSYGGQLNNEQFF.